Presented here are 20 T cell receptor beta chains from one specimen sequenced in a study of monozygotic twins with inflammatory bowel disease. TCRdb re-called the 5' RACE reads, yielding one record per CDR3 amino acid sequence without DNA. The table lists 420,000 or so distinct CDR3 sequences. Material: blood. The source of these receptors is a human donor with ulcerative colitis or Crohn's disease, or a healthy co-twin of an affected twin (not recorded which).

The CDR3 reads CSAPYGPLDRELAKNIQYF. V is TRBV20-1 and J is TRBJ2-4; TCRdb calls TRBD1, which cannot be checked without DNA. CDR1 is DFQATT, CDR2 SNEGSKA, per germline (reference sequence). The CDR3 spans 19 residues.

This chain joins TRBV7-2 and TRBJ2-1; TCRdb calls TRBD2, which cannot be checked without DNA. CDR1 is SGHTA, CDR2 FQGNSA, per germline. This CDR3 has 17 residues. CDR3 loop: CASSSGGGLIRSNEQFF.

The V call is TRBV6-1, the J call TRBJ2-1; TCRdb picks TRBD1, but there is no DNA to check that call. Germline loops: CDR1 MNHNS, CDR2 SASEGT. The CDR3 consists of 16 residues. The CDR3: CASSEIGTGSYNEQFF.

The V gene is TRBV5-4, the J gene TRBJ2-2; without DNA, the TCRdb call of TRBD1 cannot be checked. The CDR3 sequence is 14 residues long. Germline assignment: CDR1 SGHNT and CDR2 YYREEE (reference sequence). The CDR3 protein is CASSSGQRPGELFF. Complete variable domain (other parts from reference TRBV5-4 and TRBJ2-2): ETGVTQSPTHLIKTRGQQVTLRCSSQSGHNTVSWYQQALGQGPQFIFQYYREEENGRGNFPPRFSGLQFPNYSSELNVNALELDDSALYLCASSSGQRPGELFFGEGSRLTVL.

J is TRBJ2-3 and V is TRBV5-1; the TRBD1 assignment by TCRdb is unverifiable without DNA. Germline lookup yields CDR1 SGHRS and CDR2 YFSETQ. The length of the CDR3 is 15 residues. The CDR3 here is CASSLDGRLEDTQYF.

V and J are TRBV20-1 and TRBJ1-5; TCRdb gives TRBD1 as the D gene, but with no DNA this cannot be confirmed. Germline V CDR1 and CDR2: DFQATT, SNEGSKA (reference sequence). The CDR3 has 14 residues. The CDR3 sequence: CSASVNWDDQPQHF.

This chain uses TRBV7-6 with TRBJ2-1; the D gene TCRdb calls, TRBD2, cannot be checked with no DNA. The CDR3 has 19 amino acids. Germline V gene sequence: CDR1 SGHVS, CDR2 FNYEAQ. This CDR3 reads CASSLGTSGRGVFYNEQFF.

The chain couples TRBV28 to TRBJ2-7. CDR1 MDHEN and CDR2 SYDVKM come from the germline V gene. CDR3 size: 13 residues. Here the CDR3 reads CASSLSAYYEQYF.

The chain has TRBV29-1 and TRBJ1-2. Germline V lookup: CDR1 SQVTM, CDR2 ANQGSEA. CDR3 length equals 15 residues. The CDR3 sequence: CSVPPSGGTHYGYTF.

V is TRBV7-9 and J is TRBJ2-5; TCRdb indicates TRBD1, and absent DNA this call remains unverified. Germline lookup yields CDR1 SEHNR and CDR2 FQNEAQ (reference sequence). The CDR3 spans 14 residues. The CDR3 protein is CASSLKGSKETQYF. Full variable domain (missing parts from reference TRBV7-9 and TRBJ2-5): DTGVSQNPRHKITKRGQNVTFRCDPISEHNRLYWYRQTLGQGPEFLTYFQNEAQLEKSRLLSDRFSAERPKGSFSTLEIQRTEQGDSAMYLCASSLKGSKETQYFGPGTRLLVL.

The V gene is TRBV3-1, the J gene TRBJ2-3; TCRdb's D call of TRBD2 is untestable without DNA. Per the germline V gene, CDR1 is LGHDT and CDR2 is YNNKEL (reference sequence). The CDR3 consists of 16 residues. CDR3 sequence reads: CASSPGGASLTDTQYF.

The V and J genes are TRBV20-1 and TRBJ2-3; TCRdb's D call of TRBD1 is untestable without DNA. Germline loops: CDR1 DFQATT, CDR2 SNEGSKA (reference sequence). This CDR3 spans 16 amino acids. CDR3: CSASSGRGTKTDTQYF.

V and J are TRBV5-4 and TRBJ1-1; TCRdb gives TRBD1 as the D gene, but with no DNA this cannot be confirmed. CDR3 length: 15 amino acids. Germline V gene data show CDR1 as SGHNT and CDR2 as YYREEE (reference sequence). Here the CDR3 reads CASSAQRGQGTEAFF.

The CDR3 here is CASSQTGRAYEQYF. The chain carries TRBV5-1 and TRBJ2-7; TCRdb returns TRBD1, unconfirmable since there is no DNA. Germline CDR1 and CDR2: SGHRS and YFSETQ. This CDR3 region has 14 residues.

The chain uses TRBV20-1 and TRBJ2-7; the D gene TCRdb calls, TRBD1, cannot be checked with no DNA. The CDR3 is 16 amino acids. Per germline, CDR1 DFQATT and CDR2 SNEGSKA (reference sequence). CDR3 region: CSARDHSTGNLYEQYF.

This sequence joins TRBV6-1 and TRBJ2-7; no DNA is available, so the TRBD1 call from TCRdb remains unchecked. The germline V gene encodes CDR1 MNHNS and CDR2 SASEGT. The CDR3 runs 14 residues. The CDR3 reads CASSGSQGGHEQYF.

This chain uses TRBV5-1 with TRBJ1-2; checking the TCRdb D call of TRBD1 is not possible without DNA. Germline loops: CDR1 SGHRS, CDR2 YFSETQ. The CDR3 spans 13 residues. The chain's CDR3 is CASSSTGVDGYTF.

The chain uses TRBV9 and TRBJ1-3; TCRdb indicates TRBD1, and absent DNA this call remains unverified. Germline CDR1 SGDLS, CDR2 YYNGEE. The CDR3 has 18 amino acids. The CDR3 spells CASSVGGAGADFGNTIYF.

This rearrangement joins TRBV5-6 to TRBJ1-5. This CDR3 contains 15 residues. Per germline, CDR1 SGHDT and CDR2 YYEEEE. The CDR3 loop is CASSRGQASNQPQHF.

V and J are TRBV11-2 and TRBJ1-1. Germline V gene lookup returns CDR1 SGHAT and CDR2 FQNNGV. The CDR3 has 14 amino acids. This CDR3 is CASSSPPMNTEAFF.